These 20 T cell receptor beta chains share one sample of origin, sequenced in a study of blood T cell repertoires in COVID-19. Data came from immunoSEQ multiplex PCR; TCRdb stores just in-frame clones and leaves some out. The top ten clones hold 15% to 20% of a sample with 330,000 or so clones, around 90% of them seen once. The material sequenced was PBMCs or T cells enriched from blood (not recorded which). These receptors were collected from a woman younger than 45 who had recovered from COVID-19.

The chain joins TRBV13 to TRBJ1-3; D perhaps matches TRBD1 (5 bases). The CDR3 extends over 14 amino acids. V lost 3 bases and J lost 3, with 9 bases in between. Germline CDR1 reads PRHDT; CDR2 reads FYEKMQ (reference sequence). The CDR3: CASSFAGLGNTIYF. CDR3 coding DNA: TGTGCCAGCAGCTTTGCAGGGCTTGGAAACACCATATATTTT.

This chain uses TRBV19 with TRBJ2-7, with 7 bases that match TRBD2. Germline V gene sequence: CDR1 LNHDA, CDR2 SQIVND (reference sequence). With 6 bases clipped from V and 4 bases from J, the junction kept 3 bases outside the gene matches. The CDR3 runs to 12 residues. In nucleotides, the CDR3 is TGTGCCAGTAGCGGGAGGAGGTACGAGCAGTACTTC. This translates into CASSGRRYEQYF.

In DNA, the CDR3 is TGTGCCAGCAGCCCCGACAGGAGAGCCTACGAGCAGTACTTC. Translation gives CASSPDRRAYEQYF. The chain uses TRBV27 and TRBJ2-7; tentatively, D is TRBD1 (6 bases). The V end was cut by 6 bases, the J end by 2 bases, with 14 bases between. The germline V gene has CDR1 MNHEY and CDR2 SMNVEV (reference sequence). The CDR3 runs to 14 residues.

J is TRBJ1-2 and V is TRBV6-2 or TRBV6-3; D is uncertain. Germline V gives CDR1 MNHEY, CDR2 SVGEGT. This CDR3 has 12 amino acids. V gave up 5 bases and J gave up 8 bases, with 12 bases separating them. CDR3 DNA: TGTGCCAGCAGTAATAGCCTTGGCGGCTACACCTTC. As protein: CASSNSLGGYTF.

The rearrangement joins TRBV4-1 to TRBJ1-6; D not resolved. The CDR3 covers 17 residues. V lost 6 bases to trimming and J lost 7 bases, with 22 bases between them. Germline V lookup: CDR1 MGHRA, CDR2 YSYEKL. DNA of the CDR3: TGCGCCAGCAGACACACCCGGGATGTAGTCCGAAATTCACCCCTCCACTTT. This sequence encodes CASRHTRDVVRNSPLHF.

The rearrangement joins TRBV28 to TRBJ1-2, with D perhaps matching TRBD1 (6 bases). Germline-derived CDR1 and CDR2 are MDHEN and SYDVKM. This CDR3 contains 14 residues. Trimming took 3 bases from V and 8 from J, leaving 16 bases between them. CDR3 sequence (DNA): TGTGCCAGCAGTTTTGTTGCGGGGGCAGGGGGCTACACCTTC. The encoded protein is CASSFVAGAGGYTF.

J is TRBJ2-7 and V is TRBV6-2 or TRBV6-3; D is unclear. CDR3 size: 17 residues. The germline V gene has CDR1 MNHEY and CDR2 SVGEGT. V lost 5 bases and J 0 bases, leaving 20 bases between the germline ends. The CDR3 loop is CASSTPLWALSSYEQYF. The DNA of the CDR3 is TGTGCCAGCAGTACTCCTCTTTGGGCGCTGAGCTCCTACGAGCAGTACTTC.

V and J are TRBV2 and TRBJ1-4; maybe TRBD1 (5 bases). This CDR3 comprises 15 residues. Deletions cut 6 bases from V and 2 bases from J, with 13 bases between. Per germline, CDR1 SNHLY and CDR2 FYNNEI. The DNA for the CDR3 is TGTGCCAGCAGAGCCGGTGGGGGGACTAATGAAAAACTGTTTTTT. This translates into CASRAGGGTNEKLFF.

The rearrangement joins TRBV10-1 to TRBJ1-2; D is undetermined. This CDR3 has 12 residues. CDR1 is WNHNN and CDR2 is SYGVQD in the germline V gene (reference sequence). V was cut by 9 bases and J by 0 bases, with 8 bases left in between. CDR3 loop: CARVGANYGYTF. In DNA, the CDR3 is TGCGCCAGAGTGGGAGCTAACTATGGCTACACCTTC.

The chain recombines TRBV2 with TRBJ2-6; D is perhaps TRBD2 (6 bases). V was trimmed by 7 bases and J by 2 bases, leaving 9 bases between them. CDR1 is SNHLY and CDR2 is FYNNEI in the germline V gene. CDR3 length: 14 amino acids. The CDR3 loop is CASIGGAGANVLTF. Here the CDR3 DNA reads TGTGCCAGCATTGGAGGGGCTGGGGCCAACGTCCTGACTTTC.

The chain employs TRBV27 and TRBJ1-1; weak D call: TRBD1 (6 bases). Germline loops: CDR1 MNHEY, CDR2 SMNVEV (reference sequence). Trimming stripped 6 bases from V and 8 bases from J, with 19 bases between. This CDR3 region has 14 residues. The CDR3 sequence: CASRTFTGIREAFF. DNA of the CDR3: TGTGCCAGCAGAACTTTTACAGGGATTAGAGAAGCTTTCTTT.

This chain joins TRBV14 and TRBJ1-3; weak D call: TRBD1 (5 bases). With 1 base removed from V and 0 bases from J, the gap between germline ends came to 16 bases. Germline assignment: CDR1 SGHDN and CDR2 FVKESK. This CDR3 is built from 18 residues. In nucleotides, the CDR3 is TGTGCCAGCAGCCAAGGGTATCTGGACACTCTCTCTGGAAACACCATATATTTT. Translating it yields CASSQGYLDTLSGNTIYF.

The chain uses TRBV3-1 (or the pseudogene TRBV3-2) and TRBJ2-1; TRBD1 aligns across 7 bases. This CDR3 has 15 amino acids. CDR1 is LGHDT, CDR2 YNNKEL, per germline (reference sequence). V shed 4 bases and J 4 bases; nucleotides not matched to a gene: 7. The CDR3 sequence: CASSPRQGVYNEQFF. The CDR3 DNA follows: TGTGCCAGCAGCCCTCGCCAGGGGGTTTACAATGAGCAGTTCTTC.

The CDR3 loop is CASSLWAGDTEAFF. The CDR3 bases are TGCGCCAGCAGCTTGTGGGCCGGGGACACTGAAGCTTTCTTT. The chain joins TRBV5-1 to TRBJ1-1; no clear D. The CDR3 contains 14 residues. The germline CDR1 and CDR2 sequences are SGHRS and YFSETQ. V was cut by 1 base and J by 3 bases, with 10 bases left in between.

The chain is built from TRBV7-2 and TRBJ2-5, with a possible D match to TRBD2 (7 bases). Trimming left V 1 base short and J 7 bases short, with 16 bases between. In germline, CDR1 is SGHTA, CDR2 FQGNSA. This CDR3 is 15 amino acids long. The CDR3 sequence is CASSLDVGGRGTQYF. CDR3 bases: TGTGCCAGCAGCTTAGATGTGGGGGGGCGAGGGACCCAGTACTTC.

This clone showed up just once. CDR3 loop: CASSFLTSAGGELFF. CDR3 coding DNA: TGTGCCAGTAGTTTCCTAACTTCAGCGGGAGGGGAGCTGTTTTTT. This chain joins TRBV19 and TRBJ2-2, with 7 positions matching TRBD2. The V gene's germline CDR1 is LNHDA and CDR2 SQIVND (reference sequence). V lost 5 bases to trimming and J lost 8 bases; unmatched junction nucleotides: 11. The CDR3 sequence is 15 residues long.

This clone was seen a few times. The chain combines TRBV7-3 with TRBJ2-5; D perhaps matches TRBD2 (5 bases). The CDR3 has 15 residues. Germline V gene data show CDR1 as SGHTA and CDR2 as FQGTGA. Trimming pared 2 bases from V and 2 bases from J, leaving 12 bases between. The CDR3: CASSLGSGLQETQYF. DNA of the CDR3: TGTGCCAGCAGCTTAGGGAGCGGATTACAAGAGACCCAGTACTTC.

Only one count was recorded for this clone. The chain combines TRBV4-2 with TRBJ2-7; 7 bases are a match to TRBD2. Unmatched junction bases numbered 12, after V lost 0 bases and J lost 4 bases. The germline gives CDR1 LGHNA, CDR2 YNFKEQ. This CDR3 region has 17 residues. The CDR3 here is CASSQEIGGGIRYEQYF. The CDR3 region has the DNA TGTGCCAGCAGCCAAGAAATTGGCGGGGGAATAAGATACGAGCAGTACTTC.

The rearrangement links TRBV12-3 or TRBV12-4 to TRBJ2-7, with a possible D match to TRBD2 (6 bases). The CDR3 covers 13 residues. V lost 3 bases to trimming and J lost 7 bases, with 13 bases between them. Here the CDR3 DNA reads TGTGCCAGCAGTTTTTTGGTTGCGGGGGAGCAGTACTTC. Its protein is CASSFLVAGEQYF.

The chain employs TRBV23-1 and TRBJ1-5; D is ambiguous. TRBV23-1 is flagged as an ORF with uncertain function. The germline V and J ends were trimmed by 1 base and 4 bases, with 8 bases remaining between them. This CDR3 region has 14 residues. In nucleotides, the CDR3 is TGCGCCAGCAGTCAATGCGGTAGGAATCAGCCCCAGCATTTT. Translating it yields CASSQCGRNQPQHF.